This T cell receptor (beta chain) was recovered during a study of identifying expanded T cells in peripheral blood (dated by TCRdb to the late 2010s). Some background on the complete study: Technical replicates were generated by sequencing separate aliquots of the same genomic DNA pool, with four replicates compared pairwise. General conclusions and limits of the study: Across all healthy donors, variance in clone template counts between roughly 2-week samples was found to increase significantly with total template count. The beta-binomial model significantly reduced the number of clones called differentially abundant and the false-positive rate across all healthy-donor time intervals. The authors expected that over much longer intervals, such as months to years, biological variance in healthy repertoires might increase even further. Between technical replicates the binomial model flagged approximately 1.2 differentially abundant clones, whereas over around 2 weeks the binomial model flagged about 15 and over roughly 4 weeks around 19.

Trimming takes 4 bases from V and 3 bases from J, and the germline ends sit 4 bases apart. The CDR3 sequence holds 11 residues, the cysteine and phenylalanine included. CDR3 DNA only is kept here, 33 bases in frame from base 1. CDR1 and CDR2 (MDHEN, SYDVKM) derive from the germline V gene. During the collection period, no infections or other immune events were recorded for the healthy donors. Time-dependent variance in a beta-binomial model of T-cell clone differential abundance was calibrated using healthy-donor blood repertoires as a training cohort. The training cohort comprised roughly ten healthy donors, 3 female and 7 male. On average the donors were around 39 years old, and their ages spanned roughly 29 to 70 years. Whole blood, obtained from a commercial supplier, was collected from each healthy donor at three time points spaced roughly 14 days apart. Genomic DNA was extracted from unsorted whole blood for immunosequencing.

TCRbeta CDR3 regions were profiled by bias-controlled multiplex PCR amplification of genomic DNA with the immunoSEQ Assay. In the paper's pipeline: To quantify the absolute abundance of each unique TCRbeta CDR3 region, the sequences were collapsed and filtered. Differential abundance was tested with two models: a binomial (Fisher-equivalent) model and a beta-binomial model that adds time-dependent variance fitted from healthy donors. Clones with fewer than 5 combined templates were excluded, and clones with Benjamini-Hochberg FDR below 0.01 were called differentially abundant. Beta-binomial variance was modeled as a function of total template count across the two samples using the form v = (b*log(k)+a)^2. TCRdb's version of the immuneACCESS table is confined to in-frame rearrangements and falls short of the full clone set. An unresolved V gene accounts for under half of the shortfall where checked; the remainder is of unknown origin. V and J calls and clone size come straight from that table; D and trimming were deduced from the DNA. Present in this sample are roughly 81,000 clones, 84% of which were seen just once. The ten largest clones represent about 19% of the sample.

This clone has more than one count but fewer than ten. What antigen it recognizes has not been identified. The sample holds no much larger clone one base away, and base qualities are not on file. The sequenced sample consisted of blood. Here the chain combines TRBV28 and TRBJ2-7; there is no confident call for the D gene. This sequence originates from a person aged 18 to 70 in good health. The nucleotides read TGTGCCAGCAGTTATCGCTACGAGCAGTACTTC. Its product reads: CASSYRYEQYF. Reference TRBV28 and TRBJ2-7 proteins supply the regions before and after the CDR3; the full variable domain is: DVKVTQSSRYLVKRTGEKVFLECVQDMDHENMFWYRQDPGLGLRLIYFSYDVKMKEKGDIPEGYSVSREKKERFSLILESASTNQTSMYLCASSYRYEQYFGPGTRLTVT.